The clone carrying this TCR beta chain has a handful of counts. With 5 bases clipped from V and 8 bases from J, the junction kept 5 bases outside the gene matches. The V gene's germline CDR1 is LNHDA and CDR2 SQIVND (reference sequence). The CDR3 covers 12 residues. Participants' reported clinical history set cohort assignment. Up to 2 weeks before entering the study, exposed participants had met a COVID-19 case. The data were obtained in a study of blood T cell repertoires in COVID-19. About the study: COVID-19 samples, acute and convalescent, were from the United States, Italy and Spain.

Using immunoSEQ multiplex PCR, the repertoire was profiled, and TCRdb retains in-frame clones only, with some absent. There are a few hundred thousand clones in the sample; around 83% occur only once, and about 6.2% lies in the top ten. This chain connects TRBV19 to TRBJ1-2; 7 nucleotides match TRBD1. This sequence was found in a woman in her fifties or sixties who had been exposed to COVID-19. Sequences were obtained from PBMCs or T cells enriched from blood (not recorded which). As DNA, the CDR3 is TGTGCCAGTAGTGCCTTACAGGGGGGCTACACCTTC. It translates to CASSALQGGYTF. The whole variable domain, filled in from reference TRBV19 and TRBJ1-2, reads DGGITQSPKYLFRKEGQNVTLSCEQNLNHDAMYWYRQDPGQGLRLIYYSQIVNDFQKGDIAEGYSVSREKKESFPLTVTSAQKNPTAFYLCASSALQGGYTFGSGTRLTVV.